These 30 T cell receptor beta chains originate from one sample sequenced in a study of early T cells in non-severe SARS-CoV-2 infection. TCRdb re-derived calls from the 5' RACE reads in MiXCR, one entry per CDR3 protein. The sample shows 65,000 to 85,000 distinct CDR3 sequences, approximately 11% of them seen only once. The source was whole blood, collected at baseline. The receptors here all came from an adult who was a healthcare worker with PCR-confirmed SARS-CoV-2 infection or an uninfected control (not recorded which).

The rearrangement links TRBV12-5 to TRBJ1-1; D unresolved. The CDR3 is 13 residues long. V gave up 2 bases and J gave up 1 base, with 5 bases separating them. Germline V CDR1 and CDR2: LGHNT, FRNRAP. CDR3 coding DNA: TGTGCTAGTGGTTTGTACAGGAACACTGAAGCTTTCTTT. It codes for CASGLYRNTEAFF.

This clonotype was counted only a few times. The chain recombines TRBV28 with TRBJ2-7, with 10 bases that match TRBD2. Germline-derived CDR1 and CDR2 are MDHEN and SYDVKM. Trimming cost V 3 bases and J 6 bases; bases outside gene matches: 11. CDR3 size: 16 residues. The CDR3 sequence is CASSFFPPSGRVEQYF. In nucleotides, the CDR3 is TGTGCCAGCAGTTTCTTCCCCCCAAGCGGGAGGGTCGAGCAGTACTTC.

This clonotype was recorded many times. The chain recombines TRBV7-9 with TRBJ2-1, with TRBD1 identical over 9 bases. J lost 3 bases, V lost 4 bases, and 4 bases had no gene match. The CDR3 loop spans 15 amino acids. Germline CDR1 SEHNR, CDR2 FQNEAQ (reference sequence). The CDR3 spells CASSSGTGRYNEQFF. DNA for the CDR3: TGTGCCAGCAGCTCGGGGACAGGGCGCTACAATGAGCAGTTCTTC.

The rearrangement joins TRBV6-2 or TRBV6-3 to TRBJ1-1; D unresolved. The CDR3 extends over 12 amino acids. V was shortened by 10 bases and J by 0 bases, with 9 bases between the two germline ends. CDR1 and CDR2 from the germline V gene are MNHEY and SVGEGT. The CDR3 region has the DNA TGTGCCACCACCAGGATGAACACTGAAGCTTTCTTT. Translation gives CATTRMNTEAFF.

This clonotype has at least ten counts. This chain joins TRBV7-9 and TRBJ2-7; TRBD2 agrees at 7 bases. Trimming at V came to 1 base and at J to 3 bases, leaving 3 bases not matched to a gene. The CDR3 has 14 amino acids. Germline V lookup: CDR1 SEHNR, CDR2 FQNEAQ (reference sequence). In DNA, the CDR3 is TGTGCCAGCAGCTTAGAGAGCGGGAACTACGAGCAGTACTTC. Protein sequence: CASSLESGNYEQYF.

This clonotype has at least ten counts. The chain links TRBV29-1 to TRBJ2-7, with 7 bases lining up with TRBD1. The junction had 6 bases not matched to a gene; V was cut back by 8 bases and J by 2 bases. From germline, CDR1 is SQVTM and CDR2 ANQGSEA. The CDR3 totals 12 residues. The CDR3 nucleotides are TGCAGCATTCGACAGGGCCCCTACGAGCAGTACTTC. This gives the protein CSIRQGPYEQYF.

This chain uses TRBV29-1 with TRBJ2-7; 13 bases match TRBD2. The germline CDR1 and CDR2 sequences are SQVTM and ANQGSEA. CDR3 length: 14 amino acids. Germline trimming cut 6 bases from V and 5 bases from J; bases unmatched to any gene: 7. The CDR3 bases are TGCAGCGTCCCCCCCGGACTAGCGGGAGACGAGCAGTACTTC. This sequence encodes CSVPPGLAGDEQYF.

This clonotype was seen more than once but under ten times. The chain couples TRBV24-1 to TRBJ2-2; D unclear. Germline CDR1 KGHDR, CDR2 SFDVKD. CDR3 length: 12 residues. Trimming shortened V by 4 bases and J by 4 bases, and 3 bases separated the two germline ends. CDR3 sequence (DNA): TGTGCCACCAGTGAACCCACCGGGGAGCTGTTTTTT. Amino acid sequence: CATSEPTGELFF.

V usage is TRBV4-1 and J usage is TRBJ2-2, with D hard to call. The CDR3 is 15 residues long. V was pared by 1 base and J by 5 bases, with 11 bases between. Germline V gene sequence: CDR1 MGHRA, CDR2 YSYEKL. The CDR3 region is CASSQGNRPTGELFF. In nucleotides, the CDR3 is TGCGCCAGCAGCCAAGGTAACAGACCAACCGGGGAGCTGTTTTTT.

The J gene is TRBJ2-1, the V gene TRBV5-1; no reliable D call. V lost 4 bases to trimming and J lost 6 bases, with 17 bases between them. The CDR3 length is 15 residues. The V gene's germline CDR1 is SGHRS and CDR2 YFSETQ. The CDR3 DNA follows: TGCGCCAGCAGCCCCCTCCCAGGAACTTTCAATGAGCAGTTCTTC. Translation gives CASSPLPGTFNEQFF.

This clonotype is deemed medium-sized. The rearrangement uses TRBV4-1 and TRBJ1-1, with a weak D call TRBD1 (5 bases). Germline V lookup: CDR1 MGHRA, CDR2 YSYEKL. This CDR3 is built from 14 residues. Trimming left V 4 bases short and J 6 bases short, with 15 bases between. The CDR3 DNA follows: TGCGCCAGCAGCCCTACGGGACTTGACGCTGAAGCTTTCTTT. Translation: CASSPTGLDAEAFF.

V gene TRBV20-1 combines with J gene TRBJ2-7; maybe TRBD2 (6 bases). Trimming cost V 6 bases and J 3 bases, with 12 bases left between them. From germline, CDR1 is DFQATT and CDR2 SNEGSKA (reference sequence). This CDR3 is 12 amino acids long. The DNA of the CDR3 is TGCAGTGCGGGGGGTAGCGGCTACGAGCAGTACTTC. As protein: CSAGGSGYEQYF.

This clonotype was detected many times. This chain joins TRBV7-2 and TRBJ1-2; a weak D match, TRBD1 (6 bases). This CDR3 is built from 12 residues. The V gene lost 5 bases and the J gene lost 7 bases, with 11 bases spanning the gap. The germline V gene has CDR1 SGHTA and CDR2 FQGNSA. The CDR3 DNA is TGTGCCAGCAGCACGGGGACAACTGGCTACACCTTC. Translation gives CASSTGTTGYTF.

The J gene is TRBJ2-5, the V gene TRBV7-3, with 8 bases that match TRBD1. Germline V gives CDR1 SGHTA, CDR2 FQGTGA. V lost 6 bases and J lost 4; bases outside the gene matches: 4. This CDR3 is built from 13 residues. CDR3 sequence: CASSRTGTETQYF. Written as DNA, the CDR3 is TGTGCCAGCAGTCGGACAGGGACAGAGACCCAGTACTTC.

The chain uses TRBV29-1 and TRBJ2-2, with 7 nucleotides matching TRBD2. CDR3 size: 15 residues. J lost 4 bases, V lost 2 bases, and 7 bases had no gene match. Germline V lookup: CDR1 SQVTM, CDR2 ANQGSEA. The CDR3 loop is CSVEWGGEGTGELFF. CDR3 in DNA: TGCAGCGTTGAATGGGGCGGGGAGGGCACCGGGGAGCTGTTTTTT.

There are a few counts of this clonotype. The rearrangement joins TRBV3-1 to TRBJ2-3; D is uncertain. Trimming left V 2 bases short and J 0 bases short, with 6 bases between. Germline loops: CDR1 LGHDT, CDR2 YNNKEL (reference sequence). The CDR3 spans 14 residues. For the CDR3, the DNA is TGTGCCAGCAGCCAACCGCCCAGCACAGATACGCAGTATTTT. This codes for CASSQPPSTDTQYF.

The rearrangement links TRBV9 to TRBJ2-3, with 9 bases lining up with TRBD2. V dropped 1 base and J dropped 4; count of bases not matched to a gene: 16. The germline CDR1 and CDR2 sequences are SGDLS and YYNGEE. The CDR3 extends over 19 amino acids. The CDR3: CASSVSLGDSGSASDTQYF. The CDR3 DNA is TGTGCCAGCAGCGTAAGTTTAGGAGATAGCGGGAGCGCCTCAGATACGCAGTATTTT.

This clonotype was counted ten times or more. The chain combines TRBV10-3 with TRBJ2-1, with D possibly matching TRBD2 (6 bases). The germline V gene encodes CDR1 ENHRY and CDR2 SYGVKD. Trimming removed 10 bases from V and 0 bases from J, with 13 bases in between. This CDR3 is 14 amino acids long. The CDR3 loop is CATEAGNSYNEQFF. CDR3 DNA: TGTGCCACAGAAGCGGGTAACTCCTACAATGAGCAGTTCTTC.

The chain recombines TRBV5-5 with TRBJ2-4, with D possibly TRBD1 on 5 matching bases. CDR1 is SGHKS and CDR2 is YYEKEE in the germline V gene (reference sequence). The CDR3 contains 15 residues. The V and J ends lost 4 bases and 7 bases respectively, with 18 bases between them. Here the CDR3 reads CASSPDSRNRNIQYF. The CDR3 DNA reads TGTGCCAGCAGCCCCGACTCTCGTAACAGGAACATTCAGTACTTC.

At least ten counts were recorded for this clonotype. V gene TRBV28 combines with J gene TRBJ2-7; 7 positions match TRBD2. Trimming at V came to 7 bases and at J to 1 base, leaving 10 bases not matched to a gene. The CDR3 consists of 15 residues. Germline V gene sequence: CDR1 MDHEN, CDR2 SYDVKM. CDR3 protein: CASNNGGSMSYEQYF. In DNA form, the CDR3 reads TGTGCCAGCAATAACGGCGGGAGTATGTCCTACGAGCAGTACTTC.

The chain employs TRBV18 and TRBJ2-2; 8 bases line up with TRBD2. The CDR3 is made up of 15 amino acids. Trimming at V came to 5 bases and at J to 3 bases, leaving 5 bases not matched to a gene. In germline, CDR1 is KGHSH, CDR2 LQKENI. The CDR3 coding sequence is TGTGCCAGCTCATTGGCAGCGGGAGACACCGGGGAGCTGTTTTTT. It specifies CASSLAAGDTGELFF.

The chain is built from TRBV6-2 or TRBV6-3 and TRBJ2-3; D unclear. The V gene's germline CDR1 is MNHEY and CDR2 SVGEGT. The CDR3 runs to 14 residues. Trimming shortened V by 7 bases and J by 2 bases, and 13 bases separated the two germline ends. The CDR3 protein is CASTGPTHTDTQYF. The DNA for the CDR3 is TGTGCCAGCACTGGACCAACCCACACAGATACGCAGTATTTT.

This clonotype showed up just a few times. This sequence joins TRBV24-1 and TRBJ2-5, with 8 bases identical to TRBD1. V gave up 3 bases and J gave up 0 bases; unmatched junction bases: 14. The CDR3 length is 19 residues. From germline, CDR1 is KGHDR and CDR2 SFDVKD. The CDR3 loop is CATSDDPTGANWYQETQYF. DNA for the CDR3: TGTGCCACCAGTGATGACCCGACAGGGGCCAACTGGTACCAAGAGACCCAGTACTTC.

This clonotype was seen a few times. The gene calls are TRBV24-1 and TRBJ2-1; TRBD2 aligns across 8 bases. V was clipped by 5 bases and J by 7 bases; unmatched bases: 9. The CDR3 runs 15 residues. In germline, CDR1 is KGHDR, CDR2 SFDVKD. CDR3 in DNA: TGTGCCACCAGTGTTCCCGGGACTAGGAATAATGAGCAGTTCTTC. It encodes CATSVPGTRNNEQFF.

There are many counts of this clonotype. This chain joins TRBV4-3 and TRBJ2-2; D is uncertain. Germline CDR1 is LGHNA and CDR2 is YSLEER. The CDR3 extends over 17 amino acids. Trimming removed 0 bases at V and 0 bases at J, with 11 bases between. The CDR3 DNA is TGCGCCAGCAGCCAAGATGCCCAGACTCCGAACACCGGGGAGCTGTTTTTT. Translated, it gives CASSQDAQTPNTGELFF.

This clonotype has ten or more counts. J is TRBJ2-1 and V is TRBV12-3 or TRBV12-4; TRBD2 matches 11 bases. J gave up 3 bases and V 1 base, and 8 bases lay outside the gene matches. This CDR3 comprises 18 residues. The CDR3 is CASSLGKNLAGGYNEQFF. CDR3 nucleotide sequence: TGTGCCAGCAGTTTAGGAAAGAACCTAGCGGGAGGCTACAATGAGCAGTTCTTC.

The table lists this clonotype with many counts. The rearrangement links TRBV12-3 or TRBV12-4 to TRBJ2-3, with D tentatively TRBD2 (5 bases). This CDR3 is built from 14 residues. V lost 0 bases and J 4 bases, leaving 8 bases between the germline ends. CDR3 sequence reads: CASSLAGVADTQYF. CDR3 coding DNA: TGTGCCAGCAGTTTAGCCGGGGTTGCAGATACGCAGTATTTT.

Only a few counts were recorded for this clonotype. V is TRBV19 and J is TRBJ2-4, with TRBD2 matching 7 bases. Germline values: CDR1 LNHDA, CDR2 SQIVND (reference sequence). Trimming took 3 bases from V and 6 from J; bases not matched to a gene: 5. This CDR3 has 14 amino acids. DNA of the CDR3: TGTGCCAGTAGTATTGGACCGGGGGGAAACATTCAGTACTTC. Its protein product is CASSIGPGGNIQYF.

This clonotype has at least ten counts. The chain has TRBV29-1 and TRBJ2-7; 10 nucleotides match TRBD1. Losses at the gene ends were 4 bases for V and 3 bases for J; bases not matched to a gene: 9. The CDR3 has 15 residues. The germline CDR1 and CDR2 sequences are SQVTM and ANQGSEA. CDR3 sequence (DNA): TGCAGCGTTGTTGACGGGACAGGGGTATTCTACGAGCAGTACTTC. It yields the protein CSVVDGTGVFYEQYF.

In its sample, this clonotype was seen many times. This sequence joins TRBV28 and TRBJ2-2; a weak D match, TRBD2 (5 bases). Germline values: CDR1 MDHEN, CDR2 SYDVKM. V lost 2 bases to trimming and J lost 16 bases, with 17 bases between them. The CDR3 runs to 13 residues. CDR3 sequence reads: CASSLPGIAVPFF. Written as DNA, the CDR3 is TGTGCCAGCAGTTTACCCGGGATAGCCGTGCCGTTTTTT.